The rows below give T cell receptor beta chains drawn from one sample of a study of T cell responses to AZD1222 COVID-19 vaccine. Here immunoSEQ multiplex PCR was the method, and the copy in TCRdb shows in-frame clones only, minus some. The data hold roughly 150,000 clones, with about nine tenths observed a single time. Material: peripheral blood, obtained 28 days after the second AZD1222 dose. These receptors were obtained from an adult who received the AZD1222 COVID-19 vaccine. Both conserved end residues are part of each CDR3. The D gene is left open where the match is weak. Only part of the rows carry a size: once, few, many, or a class if the clone is expanded.

j_call v_call clone_size d_call cdr3_aa cdr3_nt
TRBJ1-2 TRBV18 many NA CASSAGDVGYTF TGTGCCAGCTCAGCAGGGGATGTTGGCTACACCTTC
TRBJ2-2 TRBV5-1 NA TRBD2 CASSPGTSGPGELFF TGCGCCAGCAGTCCCGGGACTAGCGGCCCCGGGGAGCTGTTTTTT
TRBJ2-3 TRBV5-4 NA NA CASRRKGTVTDTQYF TGTGCCAGCAGAAGGAAGGGCACGGTCACAGATACGCAGTATTTT
TRBJ1-5 TRBV2 few NA CASSSSDGYSNQPQHF TGTGCCAGCAGTTCCTCAGATGGGTATAGCAATCAGCCCCAGCATTTT
TRBJ1-6 TRBV5-6 NA NA CASTRGVGMNSPLHF TGTGCCAGCACCCGAGGGGTGGGAATGAATTCACCCCTCCACTTT
TRBJ1-3 TRBV19 NA NA CASSILWSSGNTIYF TGTGCCAGTAGTATTTTGTGGAGCTCTGGAAACACCATATATTTT
TRBJ1-1 TRBV7-2 NA NA CASSLESYTEAFF TGTGCCAGCAGCTTAGAAAGCTACACTGAAGCTTTCTTT
TRBJ1-1 TRBV7-9 NA NA CASSLLTVNTEAFF TGTGCCAGCAGCCTATTAACAGTGAACACTGAAGCTTTCTTT
TRBJ2-5 TRBV9 NA NA CASSVVSGQETQYF TGTGCCAGCAGCGTAGTTAGCGGACAAGAGACCCAGTACTTC
TRBJ2-7 TRBV5-1 NA NA CASNYEQYF TGCGCCAGCAACTACGAGCAGTACTTC
TRBJ2-7 TRBV28 NA NA CASTPVAGYEQYF TGTGCCAGCACCCCGGTCGCGGGCTACGAGCAGTACTTC
TRBJ1-2 TRBV7-8 NA TRBD1 CASSYPEGAGGYTF TGTGCCAGCAGCTACCCCGAGGGGGCTGGCGGCTACACCTTC
TRBJ2-2 TRBV29-1 NA NA CSVKKVSSGGTGELFF TGCAGCGTCAAGAAGGTTTCGAGTGGGGGCACCGGGGAGCTGTTTTTT
TRBJ2-1 TRBV27 once NA CASAGLKGEQFF TGTGCCAGCGCGGGTTTAAAGGGGGAGCAGTTCTTC
TRBJ2-3 TRBV12-3/TRBV12-4 NA NA CASSLITDTQYF TGTGCCAGCAGCTTAATCACAGATACGCAGTATTTT